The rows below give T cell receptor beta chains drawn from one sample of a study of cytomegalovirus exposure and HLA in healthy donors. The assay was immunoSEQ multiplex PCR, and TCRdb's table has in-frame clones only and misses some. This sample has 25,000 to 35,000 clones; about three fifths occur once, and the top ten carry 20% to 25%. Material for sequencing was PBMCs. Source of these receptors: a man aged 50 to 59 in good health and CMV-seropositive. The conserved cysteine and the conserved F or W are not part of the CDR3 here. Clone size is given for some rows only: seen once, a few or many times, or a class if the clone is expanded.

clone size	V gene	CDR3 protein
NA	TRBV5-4	ASSLRSNTEAF
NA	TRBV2	ASSTPRVAKETQY
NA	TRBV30	AWSRDRPYGYT
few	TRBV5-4	ASNAPGLEETQY
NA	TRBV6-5	ASSYSSGVRETQY
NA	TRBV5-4	ASSKPGQQSYEQY
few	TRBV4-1	ASSQSGYSGNTIY
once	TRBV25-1	ASSKTTGNEKLF
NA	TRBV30	AWSRDSSYEQY
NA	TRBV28	ASSTGTTSYNEQF
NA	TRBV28	ASSRAGGSTGELF
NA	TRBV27	ASALYSSYNEQF
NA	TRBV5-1	ASSPYGYEQY
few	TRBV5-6	ASTLDTFMEQY
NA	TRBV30	AWRISSTDTQY
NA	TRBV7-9	ASSTQGDHTEAF
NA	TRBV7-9	ASSPASGEKLF
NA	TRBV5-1	ASSLDTISGYT
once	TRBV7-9	ASSKDRGVGQPQH
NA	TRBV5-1	ASSFAGDQPQH
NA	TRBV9	ASSVGGQGRTQY
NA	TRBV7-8	ASSSWTGFNQPQH
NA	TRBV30	AWIERLPYGYT
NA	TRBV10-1	ASSQTDRPAYEQY
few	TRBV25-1	ASSESGMNTEAF
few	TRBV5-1	ASSSLTSGGSTDTQY
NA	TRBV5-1	ASSMGQTGETQY
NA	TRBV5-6	ASSWGVNQPQH
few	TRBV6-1	ASRQVVDTEAF
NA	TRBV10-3	AISPGQNTGELF
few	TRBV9	ASSVALTDTQY
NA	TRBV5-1	ASSLLTWGVTEAF
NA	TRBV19	ASWGRDQPQH
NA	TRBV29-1	SVAVGRNTEAF
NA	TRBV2	ASTGSTGVSSPLH
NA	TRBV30	AWSPGAGYNEQF
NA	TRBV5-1	ASSEDTSANVLT
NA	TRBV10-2	ASSRVAGSQETQY
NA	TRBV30	AWRGWDSTDTQY
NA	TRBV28	ASSLRGFSYEQY
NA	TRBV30	AVGGSKGNQPQH